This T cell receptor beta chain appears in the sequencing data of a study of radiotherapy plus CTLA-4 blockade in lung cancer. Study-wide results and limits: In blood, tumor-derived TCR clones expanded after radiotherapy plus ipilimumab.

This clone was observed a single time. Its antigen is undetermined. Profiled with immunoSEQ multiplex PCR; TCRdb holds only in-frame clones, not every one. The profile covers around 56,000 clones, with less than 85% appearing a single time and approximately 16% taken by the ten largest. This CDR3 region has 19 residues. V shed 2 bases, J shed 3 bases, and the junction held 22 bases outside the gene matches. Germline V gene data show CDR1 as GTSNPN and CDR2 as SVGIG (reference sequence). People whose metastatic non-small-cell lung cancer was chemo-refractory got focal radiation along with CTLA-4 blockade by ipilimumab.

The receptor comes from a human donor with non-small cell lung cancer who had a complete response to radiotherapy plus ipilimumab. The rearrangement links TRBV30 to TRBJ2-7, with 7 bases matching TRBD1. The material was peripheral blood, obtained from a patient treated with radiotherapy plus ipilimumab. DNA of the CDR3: TGTGCCTGGAGTCCGTATCCGGACAGGCCTCGGCGGTTTTTCTACGAGCAGTACTTC. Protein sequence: CAWSPYPDRPRRFFYEQYF.